These 27 T cell receptor beta chains originate from one sample sequenced in a study of cytomegalovirus exposure and HLA in healthy donors. PCR employed 60 Vbeta and 13 Jbeta primers. TCRdb's table, derived via immunoSEQ multiplex PCR, lists solely in-frame clones and lacks some. The table has around 200,000 clones, approximately 59% seen once. The sample was PBMCs. These receptors were collected from a man aged 40-49 years in good health and CMV-seronegative.

A few counts support this clone. The chain combines TRBV5-7 with TRBJ2-7; 7 nucleotides agree with TRBD1. TRBV5-7 carries the ORF label, with uncertain function. The trim removed 0 bases at V and 2 bases at J, leaving 8 bases unmatched. CDR3 length: 16 amino acids. The CDR3 DNA is TGTGCCAGCAGCTTGGCCGGGACAGATTTAACCTACGAGCAGTACTTC. Its translation is CASSLAGTDLTYEQYF.

This chain uses TRBV5-8 with TRBJ1-4; 10 bases map to TRBD1. V was pared by 4 bases and J by 7 bases, with 7 bases of the junction left unmatched. Germline-derived CDR1 and CDR2 are SGHTS and YDEGEE. This CDR3 region has 15 residues. CDR3 nucleotides: TGTGCCAGCAGCCCCGGGGACAGGGGCAGTGAAAAACTGTTTTTT. It specifies CASSPGDRGSEKLFF.

This clone was detected only once. V gene TRBV28 combines with J gene TRBJ2-2, with TRBD1 matching 9 bases. The CDR3 contains 17 residues. V was pared by 2 bases and J by 4 bases, with 8 bases of the junction left unmatched. CDR1 and CDR2 from the germline V gene are MDHEN and SYDVKM. Here the CDR3 reads CASSLRGTGPITGELFF. In nucleotides, the CDR3 is TGTGCCAGCAGTTTACGGGGGACAGGGCCGATCACCGGGGAGCTGTTTTTT.

The rearrangement joins TRBV2 to TRBJ2-5; D gene unclear. CDR1 is SNHLY and CDR2 is FYNNEI in the germline V gene. Between the trimmed V and J ends, which lost 2 bases and 5 bases, there was a span of 12 bases. The CDR3 is made up of 14 amino acids. CDR3 amino acids: CASSEHTSLETQYF. CDR3 nucleotide sequence: TGTGCCAGCAGTGAACATACATCCCTGGAGACCCAGTACTTC.

The chain couples TRBV5-1 to TRBJ1-4; D not certain. Germline V gene sequence: CDR1 SGHRS, CDR2 YFSETQ. CDR3 length: 14 residues. The ends were cut back, 0 bases at V and 10 bases at J, with 13 bases in the middle. This CDR3 is CASSLDSQIRKLFF. The DNA for the CDR3 is TGCGCCAGCAGCTTGGACAGTCAGATCCGAAAACTGTTTTTT.

V and J are TRBV19 and TRBJ1-5; D gene ambiguous. The ends were cut back, 0 bases at V and 3 bases at J, with 12 bases in the middle. The germline V gene has CDR1 LNHDA and CDR2 SQIVND (reference sequence). The CDR3 covers 16 residues. The DNA for the CDR3 is TGTGCCAGTAGTATAGATCCAACAGAGACCAATCAGCCCCAGCATTTT. It codes for CASSIDPTETNQPQHF. Filled out from reference TRBV19 and TRBJ1-5, the complete variable domain reads DGGITQSPKYLFRKEGQNVTLSCEQNLNHDAMYWYRQDPGQGLRLIYYSQIVNDFQKGDIAEGYSVSREKKESFPLTVTSAQKNPTAFYLCASSIDPTETNQPQHFGDGTRLSIL.

V and J are TRBV11-1 and TRBJ2-7; the match to TRBD2 covers 9 bases. CDR3 size: 16 residues. Unmatched junction bases numbered 7, after V lost 1 base and J lost 3 bases. Germline CDR1 SGHAT, CDR2 FQDESV (reference sequence). The CDR3 DNA reads as TGTGCCAGCAGCTTAGGCACCGGTAGCGGGGGCTACGAGCAGTACTTC. Residues: CASSLGTGSGGYEQYF.

This rearrangement joins TRBV5-1 to TRBJ2-5; no clear D. The J call may be in error: the DNA end matches TRBJ2-7 better. Looked up from germline, CDR1 is SGHRS and CDR2 is YFSETQ. The CDR3 is 15 residues long. CDR3 sequence (DNA): TGCGCCAGCAGCTTGGACTTGCCGAACTCCTACGAGCAGTACTTC. This sequence encodes CASSLDLPNSYEQYF.

As concerns this clone: Germline and junction disagree at one end, which may indicate a read error. The genes are TRBV7-9 and TRBJ2-5, with 10 bases fitting TRBD2. CDR1 SEHNR and CDR2 FQNEAQ come from the germline V gene (reference sequence). This CDR3 has 14 amino acids. The CDR3 DNA reads TGTTCCAGCAGCTTAGGACTAGCGGAAGAGACCCAGTACTTC. It yields the protein CSSSLGLAEETQYF.

The chain employs TRBV29-1 and TRBJ2-7, with a possible D match to TRBD2 (7 bases). The CDR3 extends over 11 amino acids. V lost 7 bases and J lost 5, with 12 bases in between. Germline V lookup: CDR1 SQVTM, CDR2 ANQGSEA. The DNA for the CDR3 is TGCAGCGGAAGGGGGGGTCACGAGCAGTACTTC. It encodes CSGRGGHEQYF.

About this clone: The same CDR3 also results from other DNA sequences found in this sample. V and J are TRBV7-9 and TRBJ1-1; D is ambiguous. Germline V lookup: CDR1 SEHNR, CDR2 FQNEAQ (reference sequence). V lost 1 base to trimming and J lost 1 base, with 4 bases between them. There are 13 residues in the CDR3. The CDR3 loop reads CASSLDTNTEAFF. In nucleotides, the CDR3 is TGTGCCAGCAGCTTAGACACGAACACTGAAGCTTTCTTT.

V is TRBV5-1 and J is TRBJ1-5; D unclear. Per germline, CDR1 SGHRS and CDR2 YFSETQ. V lost 5 bases, J lost 6 bases, and 12 bases lay in between. This CDR3 comprises 13 residues. Here the CDR3 reads CASSREGGQPQHF. The CDR3 nucleotides are TGCGCCAGCAGTAGGGAGGGCGGTCAGCCCCAGCATTTT.

The chain's CDR3 is CAWTRGQKNTEAFF. The CDR3 bases are TGTGCCTGGACCCGGGGTCAGAAAAACACTGAAGCTTTCTTT. V gene TRBV30 combines with J gene TRBJ1-1; D is unclear. Germline V gene data show CDR1 as GTSNPN and CDR2 as SVGIG (reference sequence). V was clipped by 4 bases and J by 2 bases, with 14 bases between them. CDR3 length: 14 residues.

The gene calls are TRBV5-1 and TRBJ2-1, with 8 bases aligning to TRBD1. Per the germline V gene, CDR1 is SGHRS and CDR2 is YFSETQ. Trimming removed 4 bases from V and 7 bases from J; junction bases left unmatched: 10. CDR3 size: 15 residues. CDR3 protein: CASSKGQGPINEQFF. The CDR3 coding sequence is TGCGCCAGCAGCAAAGGACAGGGCCCGATTAATGAGCAGTTCTTC.

The chain carries TRBV5-6 and TRBJ1-4; D call uncertain. CDR1 SGHDT and CDR2 YYEEEE come from the germline V gene. Trimming removed 3 bases at V and 7 bases at J, with 13 bases between. The CDR3 sequence is 14 residues long. The CDR3 protein is CASSSGLPSEKLFF. The CDR3 DNA sequence: TGTGCCAGCAGCTCGGGTCTCCCCTCTGAAAAACTGTTTTTT.

The chain is built from TRBV4-2 and TRBJ2-2; D is possibly TRBD2 (6 bases). Trimming took off 3 bases at V and 5 bases at J, with 19 bases between the two ends. This CDR3 comprises 17 residues. Germline CDR1 is LGHNA and CDR2 is YNFKEQ. The CDR3, as DNA: TGTGCCAGCAGCCAGGGGGGTACGGGAGATCATACCGGGGAGCTGTTTTTT. It yields the protein CASSQGGTGDHTGELFF.

V and J are TRBV4-1 and TRBJ2-1, with 8 bases identical to TRBD2. The CDR3 runs to 17 residues. Germline-derived CDR1 and CDR2 are MGHRA and YSYEKL. V gave up 2 bases and J gave up 2 bases; unmatched junction bases: 8. CDR3 sequence reads: CASSQTTSGGAYNEQFF. The CDR3 region has the DNA TGCGCCAGCAGCCAAACCACTAGCGGAGGAGCCTACAATGAGCAGTTCTTC.

The chain couples TRBV7-2 to TRBJ2-3, with 7 bases identical to TRBD2. The germline V gene has CDR1 SGHTA and CDR2 FQGNSA. This CDR3 is 17 amino acids long. V was clipped by 3 bases and J by 3 bases; unmatched bases: 12. CDR3 DNA sequence: TGTGCCAGCAGCTTTCTAGGAGTACTAGCGCTAACAGATACGCAGTATTTT. It specifies CASSFLGVLALTDTQYF.

The chain links TRBV29-1 to TRBJ2-3, with D perhaps matching TRBD1 (5 bases). Germline V gene sequence: CDR1 SQVTM, CDR2 ANQGSEA. This CDR3 region has 17 residues. Trimming left V 5 bases short and J 0 bases short, with 21 bases between. CDR3 region: CSVRPGLLLVSTDTQYF. CDR3 nucleotide sequence: TGCAGCGTTCGTCCAGGGCTTCTACTCGTTAGCACAGATACGCAGTATTTT.

The chain has TRBV19 and TRBJ1-1, with D possibly matching TRBD1 (5 bases). With 4 bases removed from V and 0 bases from J, the gap between germline ends came to 12 bases. The length of the CDR3 is 15 residues. Germline V gene lookup returns CDR1 LNHDA and CDR2 SQIVND (reference sequence). The CDR3 protein is CASSTPRDLNTEAFF. The CDR3 nucleotides read TGTGCCAGTAGTACCCCCAGGGACTTGAACACTGAAGCTTTCTTT.

The J gene is TRBJ2-7, the V gene TRBV7-2; TRBD1 is a possible D gene (5 bases). The V gene lost 7 bases and the J gene lost 1 base, with 14 bases spanning the gap. Germline V gene sequence: CDR1 SGHTA, CDR2 FQGNSA. This CDR3 region has 14 residues. CDR3 residues: CASKGDSQSYEQYF. The CDR3 coding sequence is TGTGCCAGCAAAGGAGACAGCCAATCCTACGAGCAGTACTTC.

This clone was counted between two and nine times. The rearrangement links TRBV6-5 to TRBJ2-5, with D perhaps matching TRBD1 (5 bases). CDR3 size: 13 residues. V gave up 3 bases and J gave up 6 bases, with 11 bases separating them. Germline V gives CDR1 MNHEY, CDR2 SVGAGI. For the CDR3, the DNA is TGTGCCAGCAGTTATTCTACAGGCCAGACCCAGTACTTC. It translates to CASSYSTGQTQYF.

On this clone itself: The same CDR3 arises from other DNA sequences in this sample as well. J is TRBJ1-5 and V is TRBV10-3; D might be TRBD1 (5 bases). Per the germline V gene, CDR1 is ENHRY and CDR2 is SYGVKD. V was shortened by 0 bases and J by 1 base, with 7 bases between the two germline ends. This CDR3 region has 15 residues. This chain's CDR3 is CAISESRGSNQPQHF. For the CDR3, the DNA is TGTGCCATCAGTGAGTCACGGGGGAGCAATCAGCCCCAGCATTTT.

The chain combines TRBV6-6 with TRBJ1-6, with a weak D call TRBD1 (6 bases). CDR3 length: 15 residues. Looked up from germline, CDR1 is MNHNY and CDR2 is SVGAGI (reference sequence). V dropped 5 bases and J dropped 5 bases, with 13 bases sitting between them. CDR3 protein: CASSTTGLDNSPLHF. The CDR3 DNA reads TGTGCCAGCAGTACCACAGGGTTAGATAATTCACCCCTCCACTTT.

This clone was picked up a small number of times. The chain couples TRBV25-1 to TRBJ2-7; 10 nucleotides agree with TRBD1. Germline values: CDR1 MGHDK, CDR2 SYGVNS. This CDR3 comprises 16 residues. Losses at the gene ends were 4 bases for V and 9 bases for J; bases not matched to a gene: 15. Here the CDR3 reads CASSGRAGTGDVGQYF. The CDR3 DNA reads TGTGCCAGCAGTGGCCGTGCCGGGACAGGGGATGTCGGGCAGTACTTC.

The rearrangement uses TRBV30 and TRBJ1-1; TRBD1 matches at 8 bases. There are 14 residues in the CDR3. Germline V gene data show CDR1 as GTSNPN and CDR2 as SVGIG (reference sequence). J gave up 7 bases and V 3 bases, and 10 bases lay outside the gene matches. CDR3 sequence (DNA): TGTGCCTGGAGGCCCTATCAGGGGGCCGATGAAGCTTTCTTT. It specifies CAWRPYQGADEAFF.

CDR3 bases: TGTGCCAGCGGAGACGGGGGGGCGGGTAACACTGAAGCTTTCTTT. This gives the protein CASGDGGAGNTEAFF. This chain uses TRBV6-5 with TRBJ1-1; a possible D gene is TRBD1 (6 bases). This CDR3 spans 15 amino acids. Germline values: CDR1 MNHEY, CDR2 SVGAGI. The ends were cut back, 8 bases at V and 2 bases at J, with 18 bases in the middle.